Listed below are T cell receptor beta chains from one sample, sequenced in a study of blood T cell repertoires in COVID-19. Profiled with immunoSEQ multiplex PCR; TCRdb holds only in-frame clones, not every one. Seen here are 200,000 to 250,000 clones, about 90% observed once, and the top ten hold approximately 10%. Input material: PBMCs or T cells enriched from blood (not recorded which). These receptors all come from a man between 25 and 39 years old who had recovered from COVID-19. The CDR3 runs from the conserved cysteine through the conserved F or W. The D gene is left open where the match is weak. Rows may omit the clone size; those that give it use once, few, many or a size class.

TGTGCCAGCAGTTACTGGGGCAGGGTGGATGAAAAACTGTTTTTT | CASSYWGRVDEKLFF | TRBJ1-4 | TRBV6-5 | . | .
TGCGCCAGCAGCCCCGGGGGTCACACTGAAGCTTTCTTT | CASSPGGHTEAFF | TRBJ1-1 | TRBV4-3 | . | .
TGTGCCAGCAGCTTAGCGACGGGAAATTTCGATGAGCAGTTCTTC | CASSLATGNFDEQFF | TRBJ2-1 | TRBV11-2 | . | .
TGTGCCAGCAGCGTGGGCAGCAACACTGAAGCTTTCTTT | CASSVGSNTEAFF | TRBJ1-1 | TRBV9 | . | few
TGTGCCAGCAGCTTAGTACAGGGGGAGTGGGGCTACACCTTC | CASSLVQGEWGYTF | TRBJ1-2 | TRBV7-2 | TRBD1 | .
TGTGCCAGCAGTTTTAGTCACAGGGACCCGAGCTCCTATAATTCACCCCTCCACTTT | CASSFSHRDPSSYNSPLHF | TRBJ1-6 | TRBV27 | . | .
TGCAGTGCTAGTGGACTAGCGGGAGTGGATGAGCAGTTCTTC | CSASGLAGVDEQFF | TRBJ2-1 | TRBV20-1 | TRBD2 | .
TGTGCCAGCAGCTTAAATGAGCGGGAGACCCAGTACTTC | CASSLNERETQYF | TRBJ2-5 | TRBV11-2 | . | .
TGTGCCAGCAGCTTAGACAATATCGGGGAGCTGTTTTTT | CASSLDNIGELFF | TRBJ2-2 | TRBV5-4 | . | .
TGTGCCAGCAGCGTAGTTTGGGGAGGCTATGGCTACACCTTC | CASSVVWGGYGYTF | TRBJ1-2 | TRBV9 | . | .
TGTGCCAGCAGCATAAGACAGGGTGGTGGAAACACCATATATTTT | CASSIRQGGGNTIYF | TRBJ1-3 | TRBV7-8 | TRBD1 | .
TGTGCCAGCACCACGACCGCGGGGGTGGCTTTCTTT | CASTTTAGVAFF | TRBJ1-1 | TRBV2 | . | .
TGCGCCAGCACGAGTAGGGGGTTGACGGGAACTAATGAAAAACTGTTTTTT | CASTSRGLTGTNEKLFF | TRBJ1-4 | TRBV10-2 | . | .
TGCAGCGCTTTAGGGACAGGGGCCTACGAGCAGTACTTC | CSALGTGAYEQYF | TRBJ2-7 | TRBV29-1 | TRBD1 | once
TGTGCCAGCAGCCAGACAGGGTTACCCGGAAACACCATATATTTT | CASSQTGLPGNTIYF | TRBJ1-3 | TRBV7-2 | TRBD1 | .
TGTGCCAGCAGTTTGGGACAGGGGAATCAGCCCCAGCATTTT | CASSLGQGNQPQHF | TRBJ1-5 | TRBV28 | TRBD1 | .
TGCGCCAGCAGCTCTTCTAGCGGGTTGATAGGCGAGCAGTACTTC | CASSSSSGLIGEQYF | TRBJ2-7 | TRBV5-1 | TRBD2 | .
TGTGCCAGCAGCCGTGACAGGGGGGATCAGCCCCAGCATTTT | CASSRDRGDQPQHF | TRBJ1-5 | TRBV5-4 | TRBD1 | .
TGTGCCAGCAGTCCCTTTCACCGACTAGCGGGACCAGACACAGATACGCAGTATTTT | CASSPFHRLAGPDTDTQYF | TRBJ2-3 | TRBV27 | TRBD2 | .
TGTGCCAGCAGTTACTCGCCGACTAGCGGGGGGGTCACAGATACGCAGTATTTT | CASSYSPTSGGVTDTQYF | TRBJ2-3 | TRBV6-2/TRBV6-3 | TRBD2 | .
TGTGCCAGCAGCTCACGGGACAGGGTCCCGCATGGCTACACCTTC | CASSSRDRVPHGYTF | TRBJ1-2 | TRBV3-1/TRBV3-2 | TRBD1 | .
TGTGCCACCAGCAGCGTCGGTAGGGGGGGGCACAATGAGCAGTTCTTC | CATSSVGRGGHNEQFF | TRBJ2-1 | TRBV15 | . | .
TGTGCCAGCTCACCACAGGGGAAGCCCCAGCATTTT | CASSPQGKPQHF | TRBJ1-5 | TRBV18 | . | .
TGTGCCAGCAGCTTAGCGACAGGGGGCAAAGGCTACACCTTC | CASSLATGGKGYTF | TRBJ1-2 | TRBV7-2 | TRBD1 | few
TGTGCCACCAGGGGCCCTTCTCAAGCTGAAGCTTTCTTT | CATRGPSQAEAFF | TRBJ1-1 | TRBV28 | . | few
TGTGCCAGCAGCTTGGACGGGGGAGTCGGGTTGAACACTGAAGCTTTCTTT | CASSLDGGVGLNTEAFF | TRBJ1-1 | TRBV5-4 | . | .
TGTGCCAGCAGCTTTGGGACAGTTAGCTCCTACGAGCAGTACTTC | CASSFGTVSSYEQYF | TRBJ2-7 | TRBV9 | TRBD1 | .
TGTGCCAGCAGCGTATCGGGGGGCGGCCTCCACTTT | CASSVSGGGLHF | TRBJ1-6 | TRBV9 | . | .
TGTGCCAGCAGCCCCCGCGGCAATCAGCCCCAGCATTTT | CASSPRGNQPQHF | TRBJ1-5 | TRBV6-5 | . | .
TGCAGTGCTGGGGGGGTCTACGAGCAGTACTTC | CSAGGVYEQYF | TRBJ2-7 | TRBV20-1 | TRBD2 | few
TGTGCCAGCAGCCAAGGTCCGGTCGGGTATCATGAGCAGTTCTTC | CASSQGPVGYHEQFF | TRBJ2-1 | TRBV3-1/TRBV3-2 | . | .
TGCAGCTGTGCGGGAGGGCTTAGCTCCTACGAGCAGTACTTC | CSCAGGLSSYEQYF | TRBJ2-7 | TRBV29-1 | TRBD2 | .
TGCGCCAGCAGTCAGGGTAGTGGCACCGGGGAGCTGTTTTTT | CASSQGSGTGELFF | TRBJ2-2 | TRBV4-1 | . | .
TGTGCCAGCAGTCGGGAGTTCTCTGGGGCCAACGTCCTGACTTTC | CASSREFSGANVLTF | TRBJ2-6 | TRBV6-5 | . | .
TGTGCCAGCAGCTTTCGGACACTTGAAGCTTTCTTT | CASSFRTLEAFF | TRBJ1-1 | TRBV5-8 | . | .
TGTGCCAGCCACAGGGGGTACGGAACTGAAGCTTTCTTT | CASHRGYGTEAFF | TRBJ1-1 | TRBV6-5 | TRBD1 | .
TGTGCCAGCAGTCTTATCGCTTCGGGGGTAAGCGGAAAACTGTTTTTT | CASSLIASGVSGKLFF | TRBJ1-4 | TRBV28 | . | .
TGTGCCACCAGTGCTCAAAGTCCCGAGGTAGATACGCAGTATTTT | CATSAQSPEVDTQYF | TRBJ2-3 | TRBV24-1 | . | .
TGTGCCAGCAGCCTAAGCGCCACTAGCAATCAGCCCCAGCATTTT | CASSLSATSNQPQHF | TRBJ1-5 | TRBV4-2 | . | .
TGTGCCAGCTCACCCCCGGGCTCCGGGACAGGGAGCACCGGGGAGCTGTTTTTT | CASSPPGSGTGSTGELFF | TRBJ2-2 | TRBV18 | TRBD1 | .
TGTGCCAGCAGCTTATCTGGCGGGAGCTACAATGAGCAGTTCTTC | CASSLSGGSYNEQFF | TRBJ2-1 | TRBV7-2 | TRBD2 | .
TGTGCCAGCAGCCAACTTAATGGCGGGTCGGGTAAGACCCAGTACTTC | CASSQLNGGSGKTQYF | TRBJ2-5 | TRBV14 | . | once
TGTGCCAGCAGTGACAGGGTTGGAGGCTACACCTTC | CASSDRVGGYTF | TRBJ1-2 | TRBV28 | TRBD1 | .
TGTGCCAGCAGCACACCCCAAGGACTCCTAAATGAGCAGTTCTTC | CASSTPQGLLNEQFF | TRBJ2-1 | TRBV7-9 | . | once